The 23 T cell receptor beta chains below all came from one sample that was sequenced in a study of metastatic and nonmetastatic thyroid tumors. Before thyroid surgery, none of the patients had received any treatment. MiXCR was used by TCRdb to re-call the PCR reads. The sample lists 45,000 or so clones; about 4.2% were seen once. Source material: blood. The receptors come from a female donor with papillary thyroid cancer or a benign thyroid nodule (not recorded which). Some clones in this sample may be carry-over from other donors' samples.

This clone was counted at least ten times. This chain joins TRBV4-1 and TRBJ2-6, with D unclear. V was clipped by 0 bases and J by 0 bases, with 6 bases between them. This CDR3 has 16 amino acids. CDR1 is MGHRA and CDR2 is YSYEKL in the germline V gene. The CDR3 DNA follows: TGCGCCAGCAGCCAAGAGCAAGGCTCTGGGGCCAACGTCCTGACTTTC. Amino acids: CASSQEQGSGANVLTF.

This clone turned up a few times. The rearrangement links TRBV7-2 to TRBJ1-1; unclear D gene. CDR3 length equals 13 residues. In germline, CDR1 is SGHTA, CDR2 FQGNSA. V gave up 5 bases and J gave up 1 base, with 8 bases separating them. The CDR3 DNA follows: TGTGCCAGCAGCCCGTACAAGAACACTGAAGCTTTCTTT. Translation gives CASSPYKNTEAFF.

The table lists this clone with many counts. The V call is TRBV9, the J call TRBJ1-1; the D is unclear. Trimming cost V 4 bases and J 7 bases, with 11 bases left between them. Looked up from germline, CDR1 is SGDLS and CDR2 is YYNGEE. The CDR3 extends over 12 amino acids. The CDR3 coding sequence is TGTGCCAGCAGCCCACAACCTAGTGAAGCTTTCTTT. Amino acid sequence: CASSPQPSEAFF.

J is TRBJ2-1 and V is TRBV20-1; a weak D match, TRBD1 (5 bases). The assigned J gene may be wrong: the sequence end matches TRBJ2-5 better. CDR1 DFQATT and CDR2 SNEGSKA come from the germline V gene (reference sequence). The CDR3 loop spans 12 amino acids. The CDR3 sequence: CSAPPGLETQYF. CDR3 bases: TGCAGTGCCCCCCCAGGGCTGGAGACCCAGTACTTC.

This clone was found a few times. The chain combines TRBV12-3 or TRBV12-4 with TRBJ1-2; D might be TRBD1 (5 bases). The length of the CDR3 is 15 residues. The V end was cut by 0 bases, the J end by 4 bases, with 12 bases between. As DNA, the CDR3 is TGTGCCAGCAGTTTAGCGGGGGGTACCCTCTATGGCTACACCTTC. This gives the protein CASSLAGGTLYGYTF.

This clone showed up many times. The chain is built from TRBV2 and TRBJ1-1; D is undetermined. This CDR3 is 13 amino acids long. From germline, CDR1 is SNHLY and CDR2 FYNNEI. CDR3 loop: CAGRWQRNTEAFF. As DNA, the CDR3 is TGTGCAGGAAGGTGGCAGCGGAACACTGAAGCTTTCTTT.

In this sample, this clone turned up many times. V usage is TRBV29-1 and J usage is TRBJ1-1, with unresolved D. V lost 7 bases and J 1 base, leaving 10 bases between the germline ends. Germline V lookup: CDR1 SQVTM, CDR2 ANQGSEA. CDR3 length: 12 residues. For the CDR3, the DNA is TGCAGCGGTGTCTCGGAGAACACTGAAGCTTTCTTT. This gives the protein CSGVSENTEAFF.

This clone was seen repeatedly, ten times or more. The V call is TRBV6-1, the J call TRBJ2-5; D possibly corresponds to TRBD2 (7 bases). The ends were cut back, 4 bases at V and 5 bases at J, with 11 bases in the middle. CDR3 length equals 13 residues. Per the germline V gene, CDR1 is MNHNS and CDR2 is SASEGT. This CDR3 is CASSGGGPETQYF. The DNA of the CDR3 is TGTGCCAGCAGTGGGGGGGGCCCTGAGACCCAGTACTTC.

The chain is built from TRBV4-1 and TRBJ2-7, with no clear D. Germline V gene lookup returns CDR1 MGHRA and CDR2 YSYEKL. This CDR3 has 14 residues. V lost 3 bases to trimming and J lost 5 bases, with 14 bases between them. The CDR3 sequence is CASSQVEVVDEQYF. CDR3 coding DNA: TGCGCCAGCAGCCAGGTGGAAGTAGTCGACGAGCAGTACTTC.

There are a few counts of this clone. A single base separates this from a much larger clone, so it may be a read error. The rearrangement links TRBV30 to TRBJ2-7; no definite D call. Germline loops: CDR1 GTSNPN, CDR2 SVGIG (reference sequence). The CDR3 spans 14 residues. The CDR3: CAWSIALEPYEQHF. In nucleotides, the CDR3 is TGTGCCTGGAGTATAGCTCTTGAACCCTACGAGCAGCACTTC.

This clone was counted a few times. The chain carries TRBV18 and TRBJ2-7; the D is unclear. Per the germline V gene, CDR1 is KGHSH and CDR2 is LQKENI. V lost 5 bases, J lost 5 bases, and 7 bases lay in between. This CDR3 is 11 amino acids long. The CDR3 protein is CASSLGHEQYF. The CDR3 bases are TGTGCCAGCTCATTAGGCCACGAGCAGTACTTC.

This clone has only a few counts. DNA of the CDR3: TGTGCCAGCAGGGGGTGGACAGGGGCGTACTACGAGCAGTACGTC. Translation gives CASRGWTGAYYEQYV. The rearrangement joins TRBV12-3 or TRBV12-4 to TRBJ2-7; 9 bases are shared with TRBD1. This CDR3 is built from 15 residues. The J segment lost 3 bases and the V segment lost 6 bases, leaving 9 bases of the junction unmatched.

This clone was seen repeatedly, ten times or more. The rearrangement links TRBV6-1 to TRBJ2-2; the match to TRBD2 covers 7 bases. The J segment lost 6 bases and the V segment lost 6 bases, leaving 10 bases of the junction unmatched. Germline V gives CDR1 MNHNS, CDR2 SASEGT. The CDR3 has 15 amino acids. The CDR3 sequence is CASRTWEGSAGELFF. CDR3 in DNA: TGTGCCAGCAGGACCTGGGAGGGGAGCGCCGGGGAGCTGTTTTTT.

The chain carries TRBV5-4 and TRBJ1-2, with D possibly TRBD1 on 6 matching bases. The CDR3 length is 15 residues. In germline, CDR1 is SGHNT, CDR2 YYREEE (reference sequence). V was clipped by 4 bases and J by 8 bases, with 21 bases between them. CDR3 amino acids: CASSPRRGPGEGYTF. DNA of the CDR3: TGTGCCAGCAGCCCCCGGCGAGGGCCAGGGGAGGGCTACACCTTC.

With respect to this clone: One end of the junction is discordant with germline, which a read error may explain. Other DNA sequences in this sample translate to the same CDR3. The chain couples TRBV4-1 to TRBJ2-3; 12 positions agree with TRBD2. CDR1 and CDR2 from the germline V gene are MGHRA and YSYEKL. The CDR3 spans 17 residues. The CDR3 DNA reads TGCGCCAGCAGCCAAGGCCAACTAGCGGGAGGCACAGATACACAGTATTTT. Its translation: CASSQGQLAGGTDTQYF.

This clone came up many times. The chain couples TRBV19 to TRBJ2-1; TRBD2 matches 8 bases. Germline-derived CDR1 and CDR2 are LNHDA and SQIVND (reference sequence). The CDR3 runs 14 residues. The junction had 12 bases not matched to a gene; V was cut back by 10 bases and J by 7 bases. The CDR3 is CATAAGDFYNEQFF. DNA for the CDR3: TGTGCCACCGCAGCGGGAGATTTTTATAATGAGCAGTTCTTC.

As regards this clone: A junction boundary mismatches the germline segment, possibly from a read error. The rearrangement joins TRBV24-1 to TRBJ1-2; D may be TRBD1 (5 bases). Germline CDR1 reads KGHDR; CDR2 reads SFDVKD. CDR3 length equals 15 residues. The CDR3 reads CDTSDPEPGPYGYTF. CDR3 coding DNA: TGTGACACCAGTGATCCGGAACCGGGGCCCTATGGCTACACCTTC.

This clone was seen at least ten times. V gene TRBV4-1 combines with J gene TRBJ2-1, with 11 nucleotides matching TRBD2. Germline-derived CDR1 and CDR2 are MGHRA and YSYEKL. The CDR3 has 18 residues. With 2 bases clipped from V and 2 bases from J, the junction kept 8 bases outside the gene matches. CDR3 DNA sequence: TGCGCCAGCAGCCAACTAGCGACTAGCGGGAACCCCTACAATGAGCAGTTCTTC. Its protein is CASSQLATSGNPYNEQFF.

This clone was seen repeatedly, ten times or more. The chain combines TRBV6-1 with TRBJ1-6; 7 bases agree with TRBD1. V was pared by 5 bases and J by 5 bases, with 6 bases of the junction left unmatched. The CDR3 length is 15 residues. CDR1 and CDR2 from the germline V gene are MNHNS and SASEGT. CDR3 in amino acids: CASSSGGQHNSPLHF. CDR3 bases: TGTGCCAGCAGTAGTGGGGGACAGCATAATTCACCCCTCCACTTT.

The chain uses TRBV6-1 and TRBJ1-2; 7 bases map to TRBD1. The junction had 12 bases not matched to a gene; V was cut back by 6 bases and J by 8 bases. The CDR3 consists of 14 residues. Germline CDR1 is MNHNS and CDR2 is SASEGT. The CDR3 DNA reads as TGTGCCAGCAGGGGCGGGTTACAGGGGAACGGCTACACCTTC. This codes for CASRGGLQGNGYTF.

This clone came up a few times. A much larger clonotype is one base distant, so this may be a read error. In the same sample, other DNA sequences code for this CDR3. The rearrangement joins TRBV4-1 to TRBJ2-7; D assignment may be TRBD1 or TRBD2 (5 bases each). CDR3 size: 16 residues. From germline, CDR1 is MGHRA and CDR2 YSYEKL. In nucleotides, the CDR3 is TGCGCAAGCAGCCAAGGGAGTCGAGGGGAAGGGGACGAGCAGTACTTC. Encoded protein: CASSQGSRGEGDEQYF.

The rearrangement links TRBV10-3 to TRBJ2-6, with 7 bases that match TRBD2. CDR1 is ENHRY and CDR2 is SYGVKD in the germline V gene. The CDR3 is 14 amino acids. V lost 9 bases to trimming and J lost 4 bases; unmatched junction nucleotides: 6. CDR3 DNA sequence: TGTGCCATTGCTTGGGAGGGCGGGGCCAACGTCCTGACTTTC. Protein product: CAIAWEGGANVLTF.

This clone was counted many times. The rearrangement joins TRBV11-2 to TRBJ2-3; 8 nucleotides agree with TRBD2. CDR1 and CDR2 from the germline V gene are SGHAT and FQNNGV. The V segment lost 0 bases and the J segment 0 bases; nucleotides outside the gene matches: 8. The CDR3 runs 18 residues. The CDR3 nucleotides read TGTGCCAGCAGCTTAGACTTCTTTAGCGGGGCGAGCACAGATACGCAGTATTTT. This encodes CASSLDFFSGASTDTQYF.